Each of the 27 T cell receptor beta chains below was sequenced from the same sample in a study of cytomegalovirus exposure and HLA in healthy donors. The PCR employed 60 Vbeta primers together with 13 Jbeta primers. Sequencing used immunoSEQ multiplex PCR; TCRdb keeps in-frame clones, though not all of them. This sample has some 100,000 clones, with around 70% found just once. Sequenced sample: PBMCs. These receptors originate from a woman in her 50s in good health and CMV-seropositive.

Turning to this clone: An end of the junction differs from the germline gene, which may be a read error. This chain joins TRBV28 and TRBJ2-2, with a possible D match to TRBD2 (6 bases). This CDR3 contains 13 residues. The germline CDR1 and CDR2 sequences are MDHEN and SYDVKM. DNA for the CDR3: TGTGCCAGCAGCCGTAGGGTAACCGGGGGGCTGTTTTTT. The encoded protein is CASSRRVTGGLFF.

V usage is TRBV5-6 and J usage is TRBJ2-5; 11 nucleotides match TRBD1. CDR1 and CDR2 (germline): SGHDT, YYEEEE. V lost 2 bases to trimming and J lost 5 bases; unmatched junction nucleotides: 8. This CDR3 is built from 16 residues. Here the CDR3 reads CASSFRGQGAWETQYF. The DNA of the CDR3 is TGTGCCAGCAGCTTTAGAGGACAGGGGGCATGGGAGACCCAGTACTTC.

Many counts were recorded for this clone. This sequence joins TRBV4-3 and TRBJ2-3; possibly TRBD2 for D (5 bases). Germline CDR1 reads LGHNA; CDR2 reads YSLEER. The CDR3 has 18 amino acids. V was clipped by 0 bases and J by 0 bases, with 16 bases between them. The CDR3 DNA reads as TGCGCCAGCAGCCAAGATGCCCGAGGGAGCGGAAGCACAGATACGCAGTATTTT. This encodes CASSQDARGSGSTDTQYF.

In its sample, this clone was seen once. The chain recombines TRBV7-2 with TRBJ2-7, with D uncertain. Germline V lookup: CDR1 SGHTA, CDR2 FQGNSA. The CDR3 is 13 amino acids. The V gene lost 2 bases and the J gene lost 2 bases, with 7 bases spanning the gap. The CDR3 coding sequence is TGTGCCAGCAGCTTATCCAATGCCTACGAGCAGTACTTC. This sequence encodes CASSLSNAYEQYF.

J is TRBJ2-7 and V is TRBV10-2; a weak D match, TRBD2 (7 bases). Trimming cost V 2 bases and J 7 bases, with 15 bases left between them. Germline CDR1 and CDR2: WSHSY and SAAADI. This CDR3 region has 14 residues. CDR3 region: CASSEGGAMGEQYF. In nucleotides, the CDR3 is TGCGCCAGCAGTGAGGGGGGGGCTATGGGTGAGCAGTACTTC.

This chain uses TRBV7-9 with TRBJ2-7; D might be TRBD1 (5 bases). The CDR3 is 14 residues long. Germline assignment: CDR1 SEHNR and CDR2 FQNEAQ (reference sequence). With 5 bases removed from V and 2 bases from J, the gap between germline ends came to 13 bases. Written as DNA, the CDR3 is TGTGCCAGCAGCGCCCAACAGGTTCCCTACGAGCAGTACTTC. Protein: CASSAQQVPYEQYF.

V is TRBV10-1 and J is TRBJ2-1, with D possibly being TRBD1 (5 bases). V shed 1 base and J shed 6 bases, with 13 bases lying between them. Looked up from germline, CDR1 is WNHNN and CDR2 is SYGVQD (reference sequence). CDR3 length: 15 amino acids. Written as DNA, the CDR3 is TGCGCCAGCAGTGAGTTTAAGGGGAATATCAATGAGCAGTTCTTC. Amino acids: CASSEFKGNINEQFF.

The chain is built from TRBV6-1 and TRBJ2-5; TRBD2 might be the D (6 bases). CDR3 length: 14 residues. Germline-derived CDR1 and CDR2 are MNHNS and SASEGT. V was trimmed by 6 bases and J by 5 bases, leaving 16 bases between them. The CDR3 DNA follows: TGTGCCAGCAGCCTCGGCGGGGAATCCGAGACCCAGTACTTC. This codes for CASSLGGESETQYF.

The chain is built from TRBV6-6 and TRBJ1-1, with no clear D. This CDR3 has 13 amino acids. V was trimmed by 7 bases and J by 4 bases, leaving 13 bases between them. Per the germline V gene, CDR1 is MNHNY and CDR2 is SVGAGI (reference sequence). DNA for the CDR3: TGTGCCAGCACCGACCTGCGGGCCACTGAAGCTTTCTTT. Amino acids: CASTDLRATEAFF.

This clone has just a few counts. The chain joins TRBV7-9 to TRBJ1-1; D ambiguous. This CDR3 spans 14 amino acids. Trimming took off 3 bases at V and 4 bases at J, with 12 bases between the two ends. The germline V gene has CDR1 SEHNR and CDR2 FQNEAQ (reference sequence). This CDR3 reads CASSLTNSGTEAFF. CDR3 nucleotides: TGTGCCAGCAGCTTGACCAACTCAGGCACTGAAGCTTTCTTT.

Note on this clone: The missing conserved phenylalanine or tryptophan at the end of this CDR3 makes a read error likely. The chain carries TRBV7-9 and TRBJ2-7; D is perhaps TRBD1 (5 bases). Germline loops: CDR1 SEHNR, CDR2 FQNEAQ (reference sequence). This CDR3 has 14 amino acids. The germline V and J ends were trimmed by 10 bases and 5 bases, with 21 bases remaining between them. The CDR3 here is CATHLDTAWNEQYL. The CDR3 DNA sequence: TGTGCCACCCACCTGGACACGGCTTGGAACGAGCAGTACCTC.

The J gene is TRBJ2-5, the V gene TRBV9; 7 nucleotides align to TRBD2. V lost 0 bases and J lost 5; bases outside the gene matches: 10. The CDR3 has 16 residues. Germline V gene lookup returns CDR1 SGDLS and CDR2 YYNGEE. The CDR3 sequence: CASSVEATSAWETQYF. For the CDR3, the DNA is TGTGCCAGCAGCGTAGAGGCCACTAGCGCCTGGGAGACCCAGTACTTC.

CDR3 DNA sequence: TGCGCCAGCAGCCAAGGGTCGGGAGCGGGTACGCAGTATTTT. Its protein product is CASSQGSGAGTQYF. The chain carries TRBV4-1 and TRBJ2-3; tentative D call: TRBD2 (6 bases). Per germline, CDR1 MGHRA and CDR2 YSYEKL. The CDR3 totals 14 residues. V lost 1 base and J lost 8, with 13 bases in between.

The chain joins TRBV21-1 to TRBJ2-5; the table's D call, TRBD2, has no DNA check behind it. TRBV21-1 is termed a pseudogene. This CDR3 is 16 amino acids long. The CDR3 DNA reads TGTGCCAGCAGCAAAGAACTAACCAGAGTTTTAGAGACCCAGTACTTC. This gives the protein CASSKELTRVLETQYF.

The V call is TRBV6-5, the J call TRBJ1-1; TRBD1 matches at 9 bases. The germline CDR1 and CDR2 sequences are MNHEY and SVGAGI. V gave up 4 bases and J gave up 11 bases; unmatched junction bases: 5. The CDR3 runs 12 residues. The CDR3 loop is CASSLTGGAAFF. In nucleotides, the CDR3 is TGTGCCAGCAGTTTAACAGGGGGCGCGGCTTTCTTT.

This clone has more than one count but fewer than ten. V usage is TRBV2 and J usage is TRBJ1-4, with 11 bases fitting TRBD1. Germline V lookup: CDR1 SNHLY, CDR2 FYNNEI. The CDR3 runs to 17 residues. V shed 5 bases and J 7 bases; nucleotides not matched to a gene: 12. The CDR3 reads CASSQGQGALGPEKLFF. Written as DNA, the CDR3 is TGTGCCAGCAGTCAAGGACAGGGGGCGCTTGGGCCTGAAAAACTGTTTTTT.

The chain has TRBV11-2 and TRBJ2-5; 8 nucleotides align to TRBD2. This CDR3 is built from 17 residues. CDR1 SGHAT and CDR2 FQNNGV come from the germline V gene. After removal of 4 bases from V and 4 bases from J, the junction contained 14 bases not matched to a gene. The CDR3 here is CASSSDSGNGVSETQYF. CDR3 nucleotides: TGTGCCAGCAGCTCTGATAGCGGGAACGGGGTCTCAGAGACCCAGTACTTC. Full variable domain (outside the CDR3, taken from reference TRBV11-2 and TRBJ2-5): EAGVAQSPRYKIIEKRQSVAFWCNPISGHATLYWYQQILGQGPKLLIQFQNNGVVDDSQLPKDRFSAERLKGVDSTLKIQPAKLEDSAVYLCASSSDSGNGVSETQYFGPGTRLLVL.

This rearrangement joins TRBV7-2 to TRBJ2-1; tentatively, D is TRBD2 (5 bases). The CDR3 consists of 16 residues. Germline CDR1 SGHTA, CDR2 FQGNSA. V lost 1 base and J lost 3, with 13 bases in between. The chain's CDR3 is CASSLVSRAGYNEQFF. Written as DNA, the CDR3 is TGTGCCAGCAGCTTAGTGTCGCGGGCCGGCTACAATGAGCAGTTCTTC.

The table lists this clone with a few counts. This chain uses TRBV4-1 with TRBJ2-1; D call uncertain. The CDR3 has 14 residues. Trimming took off 1 base at V and 4 bases at J, with 8 bases between the two ends. Germline CDR1 reads MGHRA; CDR2 reads YSYEKL. The CDR3 DNA sequence: TGCGCCAGCAGCCAAGGGTACTCATACAATGAGCAGTTCTTC. Translating gives CASSQGYSYNEQFF.

CDR3 sequence (DNA): TGTGCCAGCAGCTCTACTAGCGGGAGTTACGAGCAGTACTTC. Amino acid sequence: CASSSTSGSYEQYF. The chain carries TRBV7-2 and TRBJ2-7, with 11 positions matching TRBD2. This CDR3 region has 14 residues. Germline V gene sequence: CDR1 SGHTA, CDR2 FQGNSA. V trimming: 4 bases; J trimming: 4 bases; junction bases outside the gene matches: 3.

The rearrangement uses TRBV27 and TRBJ2-3; tentatively, D is TRBD1 (6 bases). Germline assignment: CDR1 MNHEY and CDR2 SMNVEV (reference sequence). The CDR3 is made up of 13 amino acids. V lost 7 bases to trimming and J lost 2 bases, with 10 bases between them. The DNA of the CDR3 is TGTGCCAGCATGGACAGATCCACAGATACGCAGTATTTT. Translating it yields CASMDRSTDTQYF.

V usage is TRBV7-8 and J usage is TRBJ2-1; no definite D call. The germline V and J ends were trimmed by 1 base and 3 bases, with 13 bases remaining between them. The CDR3 runs 16 residues. Germline lookup yields CDR1 SGHVS and CDR2 FQNEAQ. The CDR3 is CASSLGRLVRYNEQFF. The DNA for the CDR3 is TGTGCCAGCAGCTTAGGTCGCCTAGTGCGCTACAATGAGCAGTTCTTC.

V is TRBV10-2 and J is TRBJ2-7; TRBD1 agrees at 8 bases. The junction had 6 bases not matched to a gene; V was cut back by 7 bases and J by 7 bases. Germline V CDR1 and CDR2: WSHSY, SAAADI. This CDR3 contains 12 residues. The CDR3 loop reads CASKDRVGEQYF. The CDR3 bases are TGCGCCAGCAAGGACAGGGTTGGGGAGCAGTACTTC.

This clone was seen a handful of times. This chain connects TRBV19 to TRBJ2-2; TRBD1 aligns across 9 bases. Per germline, CDR1 LNHDA and CDR2 SQIVND (reference sequence). The CDR3 totals 16 residues. Trimming cost V 4 bases and J 0 bases; bases outside gene matches: 3. CDR3 coding DNA: TGTGCCAGTAGTACTGGACAGGGGTCGAACACCGGGGAGCTGTTTTTT. Its translation: CASSTGQGSNTGELFF.

The J gene is TRBJ1-2, the V gene TRBV6-4; 7 positions agree with TRBD1. The CDR3 covers 13 residues. Germline-derived CDR1 and CDR2 are MRHNA and SNTAGT. The junction had 5 bases not matched to a gene; V was cut back by 5 bases and J by 5 bases. The CDR3 region is CASSSDREYGYTF. The CDR3 DNA reads TGTGCCAGCAGTTCCGACAGGGAATATGGCTACACCTTC.

CDR3 sequence: CASSLRAQPQHF. As DNA, the CDR3 is TGTGCCAGCAGTTTGAGAGCTCAGCCCCAGCATTTT. The chain links TRBV28 to TRBJ1-5, with D uncertain. CDR1 MDHEN and CDR2 SYDVKM come from the germline V gene. Trimming removed 3 bases at V and 6 bases at J, with 6 bases between. This CDR3 contains 12 residues.

The rearrangement joins TRBV4-3 to TRBJ2-7; 9 bases are shared with TRBD1. The V gene end was trimmed by 1 base and the J gene end by 7 bases; junction bases not matched to a gene: 8. The CDR3 spans 15 residues. Germline loops: CDR1 LGHNA, CDR2 YSLEER. DNA for the CDR3: TGCGCCAGCAGCCAAGTCCGGGGGACAGGGAGAGAGCAGTACTTC. This sequence encodes CASSQVRGTGREQYF.